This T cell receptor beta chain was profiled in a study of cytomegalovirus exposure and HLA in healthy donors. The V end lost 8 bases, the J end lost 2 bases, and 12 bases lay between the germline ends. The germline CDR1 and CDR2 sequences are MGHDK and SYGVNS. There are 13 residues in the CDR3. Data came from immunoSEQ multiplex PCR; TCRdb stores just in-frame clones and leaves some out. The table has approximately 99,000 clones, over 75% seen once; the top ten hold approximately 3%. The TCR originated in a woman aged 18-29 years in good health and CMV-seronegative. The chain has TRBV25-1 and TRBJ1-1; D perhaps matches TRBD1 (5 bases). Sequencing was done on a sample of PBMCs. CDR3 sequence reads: CASGGRSNTEAFF. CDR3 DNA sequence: TGTGCCAGCGGGGGGAGGTCCAACACTGAAGCTTTCTTT.